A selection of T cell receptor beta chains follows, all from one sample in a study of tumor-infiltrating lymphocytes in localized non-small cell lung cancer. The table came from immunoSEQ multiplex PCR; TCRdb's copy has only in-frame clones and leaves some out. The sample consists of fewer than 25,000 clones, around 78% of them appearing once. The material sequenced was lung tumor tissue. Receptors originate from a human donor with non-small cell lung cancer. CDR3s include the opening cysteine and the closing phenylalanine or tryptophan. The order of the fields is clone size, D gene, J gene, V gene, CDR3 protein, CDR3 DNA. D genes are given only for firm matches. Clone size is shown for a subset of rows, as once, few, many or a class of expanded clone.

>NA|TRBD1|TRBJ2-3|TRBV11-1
CASSPTGETDTQYF
TGTGCCAGCAGCCCAACAGGGGAGACAGATACGCAGTATTTT
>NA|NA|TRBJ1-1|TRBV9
CASSVAPRTEAFF
TGTGCCAGCAGCGTAGCCCCGAGGACTGAAGCTTTCTTT
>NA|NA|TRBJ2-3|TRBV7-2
CASRARGQVTDTQYF
TGTGCCAGCAGAGCGAGGGGCCAGGTGACAGATACGCAGTATTTT
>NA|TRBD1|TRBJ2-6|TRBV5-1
CASSLEPGGLWGANVLTF
TGCGCCAGCAGCTTGGAGCCAGGGGGTCTGTGGGGGGCCAACGTCCTGACTTTC
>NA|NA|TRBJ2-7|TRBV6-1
CASSPLGQQTYEQYF
TGTGCCAGCAGTCCCCTGGGCCAGCAAACCTACGAGCAGTACTTC
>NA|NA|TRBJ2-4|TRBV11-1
CASSLQRGNIQYF
TGTGCCAGCAGCTTACAGCGAGGGAACATTCAGTACTTC
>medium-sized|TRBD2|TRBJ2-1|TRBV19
CASTSGGARIEQFF
TGTGCCAGTACTAGCGGGGGGGCTAGGATTGAGCAGTTCTTC
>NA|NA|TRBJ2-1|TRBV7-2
CASSPGFTVPFF
TGTGCCAGCAGCCCGGGATTCACCGTCCCGTTCTTC
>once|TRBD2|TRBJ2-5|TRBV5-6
CASSPLPASGGARQETQYF
TGTGCCAGCAGTCCTCTGCCGGCTAGCGGGGGGGCCCGACAAGAGACCCAGTACTTC
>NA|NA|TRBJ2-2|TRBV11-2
CASSPQLRGGELFF
TGTGCCAGCAGCCCCCAGCTCCGGGGCGGGGAGCTGTTTTTT
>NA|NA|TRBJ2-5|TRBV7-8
CASSDNGQYLETQYF
TGTGCCAGCAGCGACAATGGACAGTACTTGGAGACCCAGTACTTC
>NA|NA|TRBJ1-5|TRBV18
CASSPEQPGNQPQHF
TGTGCCAGCTCACCAGAACAGCCCGGCAATCAGCCCCAGCATTTT
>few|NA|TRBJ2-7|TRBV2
CASSEGPFGEQYF
TGTGCCAGCAGTGAAGGACCATTCGGGGAGCAGTACTTC
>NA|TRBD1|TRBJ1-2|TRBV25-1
CASSATGVGYTF
TGTGCCAGCAGTGCTACAGGGGTTGGCTACACCTTC
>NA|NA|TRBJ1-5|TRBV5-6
CASSLANSQYSNQPQHF
TGTGCCAGCAGCTTGGCCAATTCACAGTATAGCAATCAGCCCCAGCATTTT
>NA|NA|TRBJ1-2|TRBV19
CASSLRRAANYGYTF
TGTGCCAGTAGTTTGAGAAGGGCGGCTAACTATGGCTACACCTTC
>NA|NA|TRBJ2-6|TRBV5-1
CASSLDLLGSGANVLTF
TGCGCCAGCAGCTTGGACCTACTGGGCTCTGGGGCCAACGTCCTGACTTTC
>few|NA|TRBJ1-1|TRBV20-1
CSASPYTEAFF
TGCAGTGCCAGCCCATACACTGAAGCTTTCTTT
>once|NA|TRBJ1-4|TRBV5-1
CASGPDNNEKLFF
TGCGCCAGCGGACCCGACAATAATGAAAAACTGTTTTTT
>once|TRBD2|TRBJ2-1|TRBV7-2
CASSLQASGEQFF
TGTGCCAGCAGCTTACAGGCTAGCGGGGAGCAGTTCTTC
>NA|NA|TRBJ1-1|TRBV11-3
CASSLLQGTEAFF
TGTGCCAGCAGCTTATTACAGGGAACTGAAGCTTTCTTT
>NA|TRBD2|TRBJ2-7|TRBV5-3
CARSLGPSGHYEQYF
TGTGCCAGAAGCTTGGGGCCTAGCGGCCACTACGAGCAGTACTTC
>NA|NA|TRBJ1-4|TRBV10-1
CASSLGAGPNEKLFF
TGCGCCAGCAGTCTCGGGGCTGGACCCAATGAAAAACTGTTTTTT
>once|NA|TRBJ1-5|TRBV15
CATSRDLGRTQPQHF
TGTGCCACCAGCAGAGATCTCGGCAGAACCCAGCCCCAGCATTTT
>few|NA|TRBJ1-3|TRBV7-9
CASSYTASGNTIYF
TGTGCCAGCAGCTATACGGCCTCTGGAAACACCATATATTTT
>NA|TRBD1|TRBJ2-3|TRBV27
CASRGQQLTDTQYF
TGTGCCAGCAGGGGACAGCAGCTGACAGATACGCAGTATTTT
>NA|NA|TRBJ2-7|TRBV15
CATSMVGSYEQYF
TGTGCCACCAGCATGGTCGGCTCCTACGAGCAGTACTTC
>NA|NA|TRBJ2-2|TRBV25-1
CASSESGFTGELFF
TGTGCCAGCAGTGAGTCGGGGTTCACCGGGGAGCTGTTTTTT